This T cell receptor beta chain was observed in a study of post-analysis software for immune sequencing data. At the level of the study: The courses of disease that were included comprised relapsing-remitting, secondary progressive and progressive-relapsing multiple sclerosis. Study-level points and caveats: Four or five TRBV segments (TRBV5-6, TRBV5-1 and TRBV20-1 among them) occurred more frequently in patients than in controls.

Concerning this clonotype: The antigen remains unidentified.

cDNA libraries for TCR beta contained unique molecular identifiers. Starting from around 0.96 to 9.9 million T cells, the study yielded about 500,000 cDNA molecules. TCRdb used MiXCR to reprocess the PCR reads, holding one entry per CDR3 protein. The profile shows approximately 730,000 distinct CDR3 sequences, approximately 30% of them singletons. CDR3 size: 13 residues. V was trimmed by 1 base and J by 10 bases, leaving 11 bases between them. Germline V gene sequence: CDR1 SGHVS, CDR2 FNYEAQ. The gene calls are TRBV7-6 and TRBJ2-1; D gene unclear. Sequencing input: blood. This TCR derives from a girl aged 10 to 17 with multiple sclerosis. This chain's CDR3 is CASSLDREGEQFF. The CDR3, as DNA: TGTGCCAGCAGCTTAGATAGGGAAGGGGAGCAGTTCTTC.